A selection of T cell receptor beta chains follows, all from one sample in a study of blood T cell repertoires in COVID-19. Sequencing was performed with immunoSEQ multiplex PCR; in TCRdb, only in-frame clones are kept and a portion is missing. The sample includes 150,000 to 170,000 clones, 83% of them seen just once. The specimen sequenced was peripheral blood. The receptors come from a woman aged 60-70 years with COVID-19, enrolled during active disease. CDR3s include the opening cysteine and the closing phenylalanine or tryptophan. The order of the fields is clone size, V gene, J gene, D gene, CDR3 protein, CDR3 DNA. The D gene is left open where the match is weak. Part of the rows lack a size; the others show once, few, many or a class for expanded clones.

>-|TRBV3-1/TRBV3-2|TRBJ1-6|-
CASSQWRNNSPLHF
TGTGCCAGCAGCCAATGGCGGAATAATTCACCCCTCCACTTT
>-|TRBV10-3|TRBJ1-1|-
CATKPRGYTEAFF
TGTGCCACGAAGCCTAGGGGGTACACTGAAGCTTTCTTT
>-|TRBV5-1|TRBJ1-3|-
CASSPRAGSGGNTIYF
TGCGCCAGCAGCCCTCGAGCGGGGTCGGGAGGAAACACCATATATTTT
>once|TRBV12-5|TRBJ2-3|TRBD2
CASGLIAGGFTDTQYF
TGTGCTAGTGGTTTGATAGCGGGAGGGTTCACAGATACGCAGTATTTT
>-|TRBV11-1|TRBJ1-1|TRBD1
CASSPGTGSTDGAFF
TGTGCCAGCAGCCCCGGGACAGGTTCCACTGATGGAGCTTTCTTT
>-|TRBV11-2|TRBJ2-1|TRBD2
CASSPPGLAGGYNEQFF
TGTGCCAGCAGCCCCCCCGGACTAGCGGGAGGTTACAATGAGCAGTTCTTC
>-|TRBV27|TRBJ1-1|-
CASSPTRKGGFFF
TGTGCCAGCAGTCCAACCCGCAAAGGGGGTTTTTTCTTT
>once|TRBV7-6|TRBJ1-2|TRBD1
CASSLRQGTNYGYTF
TGTGCCAGCAGCCTTCGACAGGGAACTAACTATGGCTACACCTTC
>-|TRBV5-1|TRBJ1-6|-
CASSLAGMSSYNSPLHF
TGCGCCAGCAGCTTGGCCGGGATGAGCTCCTATAATTCACCCCTCCACTTT
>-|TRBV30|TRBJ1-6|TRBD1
CAWKGEGAIRAPLHF
TGTGCCTGGAAAGGTGAGGGGGCTATAAGGGCACCCCTCCACTTT
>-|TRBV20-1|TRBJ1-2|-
CSAREFPQTAF
TGCAGTGCTAGAGAGTTCCCTCAGACAGCCTTC
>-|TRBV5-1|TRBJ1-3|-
CASSQPLSPGGNTIYF
TGCGCCAGCAGTCAACCTCTAAGTCCAGGTGGAAACACCATATATTTT
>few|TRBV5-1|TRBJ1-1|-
CASSPGPGEGTEAFF
TGCGCCAGCAGCCCGGGACCGGGGGAGGGCACTGAAGCTTTCTTT
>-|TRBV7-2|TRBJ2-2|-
CASSTSMVGELFF
TGTGCCAGCAGCACCAGTATGGTCGGGGAGCTGTTTTTT
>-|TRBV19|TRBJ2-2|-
CASSVLGGGELFF
TGTGCCAGTAGTGTGCTAGGGGGCGGGGAGCTGTTTTTT
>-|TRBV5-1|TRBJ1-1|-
CASSLRGGNTEAFF
TGCGCCAGCAGCTTACGAGGGGGAAACACTGAAGCTTTCTTT
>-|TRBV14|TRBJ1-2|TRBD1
CASSQYRGTGYTF
TGTGCCAGCAGCCAATACAGGGGCACTGGCTACACCTTC
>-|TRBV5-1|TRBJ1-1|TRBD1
CASSSRQGARAEAFF
TGCGCCAGCAGCAGCCGACAGGGGGCGAGGGCTGAAGCTTTCTTT
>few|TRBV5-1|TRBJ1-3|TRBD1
CASSFDRAGNTIYF
TGCGCCAGCAGCTTTGACAGGGCCGGAAACACCATATATTTT
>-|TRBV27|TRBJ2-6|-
CASSLKISGANVLTF
TGTGCCAGCAGTTTAAAAATATCTGGGGCCAACGTCCTGACTTTC
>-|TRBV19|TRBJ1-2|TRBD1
CASSIAPGQGLYDYGYTF
TGTGCCAGTAGTATAGCGCCGGGACAGGGGTTGTACGACTATGGCTACACCTTC
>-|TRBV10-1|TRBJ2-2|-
CASSDWTEPNTGELFF
TGCGCCAGCAGTGACTGGACAGAGCCGAACACCGGGGAGCTGTTTTTT
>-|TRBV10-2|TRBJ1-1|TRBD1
CASSEGQAWKEAFF
TGCGCCAGCAGTGAGGGACAGGCTTGGAAGGAAGCTTTCTTT
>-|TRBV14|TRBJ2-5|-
CASSQARVETQYF
TGTGCCAGCAGCCAAGCCAGGGTGGAGACCCAGTACTTC
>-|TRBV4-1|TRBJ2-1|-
CASSHLRASSEQFF
TGCGCCAGCAGCCACCTCAGGGCATCCAGTGAGCAGTTCTTC
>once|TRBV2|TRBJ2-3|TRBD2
CAGLGLAGVRTDTQYF
TGTGCCGGTTTGGGACTAGCGGGAGTCCGCACAGATACGCAGTATTTT
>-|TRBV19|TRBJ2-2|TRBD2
CASRRGRGSFTGELFF
TGTGCCAGTAGGCGCGGGAGGGGATCTTTCACCGGGGAGCTGTTTTTT
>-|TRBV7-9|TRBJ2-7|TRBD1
CASSSSGTGTGEQYF
TGTGCCAGCAGCTCTTCCGGGACAGGGACGGGAGAGCAGTACTTC
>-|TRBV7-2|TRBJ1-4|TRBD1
CASSSGGTGGEKLFF
TGTGCCAGCAGCTCAGGGGGGACAGGGGGAGAAAAACTGTTTTTT
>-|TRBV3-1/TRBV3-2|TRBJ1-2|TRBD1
CASSQGQGEYGYTF
TGTGCCAGCAGCCAAGGACAGGGGGAGTATGGCTACACCTTC
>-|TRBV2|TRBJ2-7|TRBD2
CASSESFVAGAGVDEQYF
TGTGCCAGCAGTGAATCTTTCGTAGCGGGAGCAGGGGTCGACGAGCAGTACTTC
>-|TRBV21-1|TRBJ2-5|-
CASSKELAGGETQYF
TGTGCCAGCAGCAAAGAACTAGCGGGCGGAGAGACCCAGTACTTC
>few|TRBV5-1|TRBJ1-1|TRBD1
CASSLDPLGDSIEAFF
TGCGCCAGCAGCTTGGACCCTTTGGGGGACAGTATAGAAGCTTTCTTT
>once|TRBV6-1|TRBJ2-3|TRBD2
CASSELAGEGTDTQYF
TGTGCCAGCAGTGAACTAGCGGGAGAAGGCACAGATACGCAGTATTTT
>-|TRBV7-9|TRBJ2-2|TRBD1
CASSFTTGTKTGELFF
TGTGCCAGCAGCTTTACGACAGGGACCAAAACCGGGGAGCTGTTTTTT
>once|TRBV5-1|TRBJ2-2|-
CASSQIQVTGELFF
TGCGCCAGCAGCCAGATACAGGTTACCGGGGAGCTGTTTTTT
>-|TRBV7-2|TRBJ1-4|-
CASSLTNRLNEKLFF
TGTGCCAGCAGCTTAACAAACAGACTAAATGAAAAACTGTTTTTT
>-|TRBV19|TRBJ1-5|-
CASSDSAGNQPQHF
TGTGCCAGTTCTGACAGCGCAGGGAATCAGCCCCAGCATTTT
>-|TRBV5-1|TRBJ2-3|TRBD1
CASSLALDREQYF
TGCGCCAGCAGCTTGGCCCTAGACAGGGAGCAGTATTTT
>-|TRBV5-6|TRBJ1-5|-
CASSRVGQPNAQHF
TGTGCCAGCAGCCGGGTGGGTCAGCCCAACGCCCAGCATTTT
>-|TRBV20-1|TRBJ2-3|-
CSARVAGTQYF
TGCAGTGCTAGAGTTGCAGGGACGCAGTATTTT
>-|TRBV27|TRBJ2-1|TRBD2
CASSLRRGSSYNEQFF
TGTGCCAGCAGTTTAAGGCGGGGGAGCTCCTACAATGAGCAGTTCTTC
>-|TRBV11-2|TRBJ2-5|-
CASSPGGYKETQYF
TGTGCCAGCAGCCCCGGAGGGTACAAAGAGACCCAGTACTTC
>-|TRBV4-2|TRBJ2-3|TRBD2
CASSQLSGRTDTQYF
TGTGCCAGCAGCCAACTTAGCGGGAGAACAGATACGCAGTATTTT
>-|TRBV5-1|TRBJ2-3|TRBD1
CASSLVGRGTGGYTDTQYF
TGCGCCAGCAGCTTGGTAGGGAGGGGTACAGGGGGCTACACAGATACGCAGTATTTT